Listed below are T cell receptor beta chains from one sample, sequenced in a study of immune evolution from preneoplasia to lung adenocarcinoma. Produced via immunoSEQ multiplex PCR; TCRdb's table is partial and in-frame only. The sample has about 12,000 clones, about 84% seen once. Sequenced input: FFPE tissue from an adenomatous hyperplasia lung lesion. The source of these receptors is a person aged 50-75 years with lung adenocarcinoma. Each CDR3 is given with its conserved first and last residue. D genes are given only for firm matches. Not every row has a clone size; where given, it reads once, few, many or a size class.

D	V	J	size	CDR3	DNA
TRBD2	TRBV30	TRBJ2-3	few	CAWQKGLQRDTDTQYF	TGTGCCTGGCAAAAGGGGCTCCAGCGGGACACAGATACGCAGTATTTT
-	TRBV5-1	TRBJ2-2	-	CASSPRSGTGELFF	TGCGCCAGCAGCCCCCGGAGTGGTACCGGGGAGCTGTTTTTT
TRBD1	TRBV11-3	TRBJ2-7	-	CASSLAPGQVDEQYF	TGTGCCAGCAGCTTAGCCCCTGGACAGGTGGACGAGCAGTACTTC
-	TRBV4-1	TRBJ1-1	-	CASSQSPSESTEAFF	TGCGCCAGCAGCCAAAGCCCTTCTGAATCCACTGAAGCTTTCTTT
TRBD1	TRBV29-1	TRBJ2-1	-	CSVVGQAYNEQFF	TGCAGCGTTGTGGGACAGGCCTACAATGAGCAGTTCTTC
-	TRBV11-1	TRBJ1-1	-	CASSATGFEAFF	TGTGCCAGCAGCGCAACAGGATTTGAAGCTTTCTTT
-	TRBV7-3	TRBJ2-1	-	CASSLGAGPSNEQFF	TGTGCCAGCAGCTTAGGGGCCGGGCCCAGCAATGAGCAGTTCTTC
-	TRBV2	TRBJ1-5	-	CASSEGGQGQPQHF	TGTGCCAGCAGTGAAGGGGGGCAAGGTCAGCCCCAGCATTTT
-	TRBV7-9	TRBJ1-2	-	CASAQGAGHGYTF	TGTGCCAGCGCACAAGGGGCAGGGCATGGCTACACCTTC
-	TRBV28	TRBJ1-2	-	CASSPRGLGYIF	TGTGCCAGCAGTCCGAGGGGTCTGGGCTACATCTTC
-	TRBV6-1	TRBJ1-3	-	CATTRGDGYTIYF	TGTGCCACCACCCGGGGGGACGGCTACACCATATATTTT
-	TRBV21-1	TRBJ2-6	-	CASSKGLGIHLGTSGKNGANVLTF	TGTGCCAGCAGCAAAGGGTTAGGCATACACTTAGGGACTAGCGGGAAGAATGGGGCCAACGTCCTGACTTTC
-	TRBV5-1	TRBJ1-2	-	CASSLDIFVRARSGYTF	TGCGCCAGCAGCTTGGATATCTTTGTGAGGGCTCGGAGCGGCTACACCTTC
TRBD2	TRBV4-1	TRBJ2-7	-	CASSQSPTSGPSYEQYF	TGCGCCAGCAGCCAATCACCCACTAGCGGGCCGTCCTACGAGCAGTACTTC
-	TRBV19	TRBJ2-3	-	CASSMTSNTQYF	TGTGCCAGTAGTATGACGTCGAATACGCAGTATTTT
TRBD1	TRBV19	TRBJ2-7	-	CASSRRTGTTYEQYF	TGTGCCAGTAGTCGCCGGACAGGGACCACCTACGAGCAGTACTTC
TRBD2	TRBV7-8	TRBJ2-7	-	CASSLGAGETYEQYF	TGTGCCAGCAGTCTCGGCGCGGGGGAGACCTACGAGCAGTACTTC
-	TRBV30	TRBJ1-5	-	CAWSGGFNNQPQHF	TGTGCCTGGAGTGGAGGGTTCAACAATCAGCCCCAGCATTTT
-	TRBV10-2	TRBJ2-3	-	CASKEGIVDTQYF	TGCGCCAGCAAGGAGGGGATTGTGGATACGCAGTATTTT
-	TRBV28	TRBJ2-1	-	CASSQAWGGSLNEQFF	TGTGCCAGCAGTCAAGCCTGGGGAGGATCCCTAAATGAGCAGTTCTTC